This TCR beta chain stems from a study of cytomegalovirus exposure and HLA in healthy donors. General observations from the study: Among TCR sequences, most were rare, though some public TCRs appeared in many donors. Common viral pathogens (according to a later analysis) appeared linked to several of the most significant clusters. Cytomegalovirus-associated TCR beta chains were listed, numbering under 200.

PCR amplification relied on 60 Vbeta primers (plus 13 Jbeta primers). The data were produced by immunoSEQ multiplex PCR, yet TCRdb's version contains in-frame clones alone and is incomplete. The sample holds 150,000 to 200,000 clones, around 79% seen once. Each donor's status was that of a healthy bone marrow donor. On this clone: Its antigen is currently unknown.

The source is a male donor in good health and CMV-seropositive. The sample was PBMCs.

The CDR3 here is CASSVNRGRISEAFF. The CDR3 nucleotides read TGTGCCAGCAGCGTAAACAGGGGAAGAATCAGTGAAGCTTTCTTT. This chain connects TRBV5-4 to TRBJ1-1; 7 bases are a match to TRBD1. Trimming cost V 4 bases and J 7 bases; bases outside gene matches: 13. The CDR3 has 15 amino acids. Germline V lookup: CDR1 SGHNT, CDR2 YYREEE (reference sequence).